The clone carrying this T cell receptor beta chain was observed once. Its antigen is currently unknown. The data were taken from a study of cytomegalovirus exposure and HLA in healthy donors. Study-wide points: Within the data, a cluster of highly shared sequence variants was likely a sequencing artifact. CMV serostatus was the only immune exposure information that was available.

This CDR3 has 15 amino acids. V dropped 5 bases and J dropped 1 base, with 12 bases sitting between them. Germline CDR1 reads SGDLS; CDR2 reads YYNGEE. The PCR was carried out with 60 Vbeta primers and 13 Jbeta primers. Profiling relied on immunoSEQ multiplex PCR, and the TCRdb table lists in-frame clones only, not all of them. The sample holds 73,000 or so clones, roughly four fifths seen once. Source material: PBMCs. The V call is TRBV9, the J call TRBJ2-2, with D hard to call. The sequence was collected from a man aged 50 or older in good health and CMV-seronegative. CDR3 DNA sequence: TGTGCCAGCAGTTTCTTGCAGATGAACACCGGGGAGCTGTTTTTT. Residues: CASSFLQMNTGELFF.